The 27 T cell receptor beta chains below come from one sample, sequenced in a study of OX40 agonist ivuxolimab in advanced cancers. The protocol was immunoSEQ multiplex PCR, while the TCRdb copy is restricted to in-frame clones and leaves out a portion. Of about 37,000 clones detected, about 90% appear once; the ten largest clones hold under 20%. Sample: CD4+ or CD8+ T cells sorted from blood, taken in a trial of the OX40 agonist ivuxolimab. The receptors here all came from an adult with an advanced solid tumor such as melanoma, head and neck, liver or kidney cancer.

The rearrangement joins TRBV5-1 to TRBJ2-5; 7 nucleotides agree with TRBD1. The J call could be wrong; TRBJ2-7 is a better fit for the DNA end. Germline V gene data show CDR1 as SGHRS and CDR2 as YFSETQ. CDR3 size: 18 residues. CDR3 loop: CASSLRMVRDRPSYEQYF. The CDR3 coding sequence is TGCGCCAGCAGCTTGAGGATGGTACGGGACAGACCCTCCTACGAGCAGTACTTC.

The chain carries TRBV10-3 and TRBJ2-5, with D perhaps given as TRBD1 or TRBD2 (6 bases each). V shed 3 bases and J shed 5 bases, with 16 bases lying between them. This CDR3 comprises 15 residues. Germline V gene data show CDR1 as ENHRY and CDR2 as SYGVKD. CDR3 amino acids: CAISELVGGMETQYF. The CDR3 DNA reads TGTGCCATCAGTGAATTAGTAGGGGGGATGGAGACCCAGTACTTC.

This clone has more than one count but fewer than ten. This sequence joins TRBV27 and TRBJ1-6, with D possibly TRBD1 on 5 matching bases. This CDR3 spans 13 amino acids. With 5 bases removed from V and 9 bases from J, the gap between germline ends came to 11 bases. The germline gives CDR1 MNHEY, CDR2 SMNVEV (reference sequence). The CDR3 spells CASSPVQGSPLHF. CDR3 DNA sequence: TGTGCCAGCAGTCCCGTGCAGGGTTCACCCCTCCACTTT.

This clone has just one count. The genes are TRBV9 and TRBJ2-3; TRBD1 matches 8 bases. After removal of 4 bases from V and 3 bases from J, the junction contained 10 bases not matched to a gene. Germline V CDR1 and CDR2: SGDLS, YYNGEE. The CDR3 runs 16 residues. CDR3 sequence: CASSHPPDRETDTQYF. In DNA, the CDR3 is TGTGCCAGCAGCCACCCTCCGGACAGGGAGACAGATACGCAGTATTTT.

This chain joins TRBV5-4 and TRBJ2-1, with 8 bases aligning to TRBD2. CDR3 length: 14 residues. Per the germline V gene, CDR1 is SGHNT and CDR2 is YYREEE (reference sequence). V lost 7 bases and J lost 3; bases outside the gene matches: 6. The CDR3 is CASLGGDIYNEQFF. In DNA form, the CDR3 reads TGTGCCAGCCTCGGGGGGGACATCTACAATGAGCAGTTCTTC.

The chain couples TRBV7-3 to TRBJ2-2, with 11 bases matching TRBD2. Trimming removed 0 bases from V and 4 bases from J; junction bases left unmatched: 4. Germline-derived CDR1 and CDR2 are SGHTA and FQGTGA. This CDR3 comprises 17 residues. The CDR3 spells CASSLTLAGGPTGELFF. CDR3 bases: TGTGCCAGCAGCTTAACTTTAGCGGGGGGGCCCACCGGGGAGCTGTTTTTT.

The DNA of the CDR3 is TGCGCCAGCAGCCTCCCGTCGGTCACAGATACGCAGTATTTT. It encodes CASSLPSVTDTQYF. The chain uses TRBV4-1 and TRBJ2-3; no definite D call. V lost 4 bases and J 2 bases, leaving 10 bases between the germline ends. Per germline, CDR1 MGHRA and CDR2 YSYEKL. The CDR3 is 14 residues long.

The chain employs TRBV19 and TRBJ2-7, with TRBD1 as a possible D gene (6 bases). This CDR3 is built from 13 residues. Trimming took off 3 bases at V and 2 bases at J, with 8 bases between the two ends. CDR1 and CDR2 (germline): LNHDA, SQIVND (reference sequence). CDR3 residues: CASSMDSTYEQYF. The CDR3 DNA reads as TGTGCCAGTAGTATGGACAGTACCTACGAGCAGTACTTC.

The rearrangement joins TRBV7-9 to TRBJ2-3; TRBD2 agrees at 9 bases. The CDR3 runs 15 residues. The junction had 5 bases not matched to a gene; V was cut back by 3 bases and J by 4 bases. Germline assignment: CDR1 SEHNR and CDR2 FQNEAQ (reference sequence). CDR3 in amino acids: CASSFPAGGPDTQYF. The CDR3 DNA sequence: TGTGCCAGCAGCTTCCCGGCGGGGGGGCCAGATACGCAGTATTTT.

The chain carries TRBV6-5 and TRBJ1-5; 11 nucleotides agree with TRBD1. CDR3 length: 15 residues. The V gene's germline CDR1 is MNHEY and CDR2 SVGAGI. Trimming at V came to 6 bases and at J to 6 bases, leaving 7 bases not matched to a gene. Here the CDR3 reads CASSSGQGAAQPQHF. The CDR3 bases are TGTGCCAGCAGCTCCGGACAGGGGGCCGCTCAGCCCCAGCATTTT.

This clone was detected only a few times. The rearrangement uses TRBV30 and TRBJ1-5; D call uncertain. Trimming cost V 0 bases and J 3 bases, with 6 bases left between them. Germline lookup yields CDR1 GTSNPN and CDR2 SVGIG (reference sequence). This CDR3 has 13 residues. The CDR3 sequence: CAWSVAYNQPQHF. CDR3 coding DNA: TGTGCCTGGAGTGTTGCTTACAATCAGCCCCAGCATTTT.

The gene calls are TRBV19 and TRBJ1-2; 9 nucleotides match TRBD1. There are 12 residues in the CDR3. Germline CDR1 is LNHDA and CDR2 is SQIVND (reference sequence). The ends lost 6 bases at V and 8 bases at J; junction bases unmatched: 4. DNA of the CDR3: TGTGCCAGTAGCACAGGGGGCGTAGGCTACACCTTC. This gives the protein CASSTGGVGYTF.

The chain employs TRBV28 and TRBJ1-4; no firm D call. V lost 6 bases and J lost 8, with 7 bases in between. Per the germline V gene, CDR1 is MDHEN and CDR2 is SYDVKM. This CDR3 has 11 residues. This CDR3 is CASSPREKLFF. CDR3 DNA sequence: TGTGCCAGCAGCCCAAGAGAAAAACTGTTTTTT. The variable domain in full, with the rest retrieved from reference TRBV28 and TRBJ1-4, is DVKVTQSSRYLVKRTGEKVFLECVQDMDHENMFWYRQDPGLGLRLIYFSYDVKMKEKGDIPEGYSVSREKKERFSLILESASTNQTSMYLCASSPREKLFFGSGTQLSVL.

The chain joins TRBV6-5 to TRBJ1-4; D might be TRBD1 (5 bases). CDR3 size: 15 residues. CDR1 and CDR2 from the germline V gene are MNHEY and SVGAGI. Trimming stripped 0 bases from V and 7 bases from J, with 12 bases between. The CDR3 DNA sequence: TGTGCCAGCAGTTACTCTCAGGGAACGCGTGAAAAACTGTTTTTT. This sequence encodes CASSYSQGTREKLFF.

The chain recombines TRBV19 with TRBJ1-2; no definite D call. V was trimmed by 5 bases and J by 1 base, leaving 8 bases between them. The CDR3 extends over 13 amino acids. Germline V lookup: CDR1 LNHDA, CDR2 SQIVND (reference sequence). CDR3 in DNA: TGTGCCAGTAGTCCAGGTGTTAACTATGGCTACACCTTC. Translation: CASSPGVNYGYTF.

The chain employs TRBV13 and TRBJ2-7, with 9 bases identical to TRBD1. Per germline, CDR1 PRHDT and CDR2 FYEKMQ (reference sequence). The CDR3 contains 15 residues. V was pared by 5 bases and J by 1 base, with 6 bases of the junction left unmatched. CDR3 amino acids: CASSSSGTGSYEQYF. The CDR3 DNA reads TGTGCCAGCAGCAGTTCCGGGACAGGGTCCTACGAGCAGTACTTC.

CDR3 loop: CASGRETENTEAFF. The CDR3 DNA sequence: TGCGCCAGCGGACGGGAAACAGAGAACACTGAAGCTTTCTTT. V gene TRBV5-1 combines with J gene TRBJ1-1, with no clear D. Germline lookup yields CDR1 SGHRS and CDR2 YFSETQ. The CDR3 runs 14 residues. V lost 7 bases to trimming and J lost 1 base, with 14 bases between them.

The J gene is TRBJ2-7, the V gene TRBV11-2; D ambiguous. V was cut by 1 base and J by 6 bases, with 7 bases left in between. From germline, CDR1 is SGHAT and CDR2 FQNNGV. This CDR3 is 12 amino acids long. The CDR3 region is CASSLGPLEQYF. The CDR3 DNA reads as TGTGCCAGCAGCTTAGGACCTCTCGAGCAGTACTTC.

The rearrangement links TRBV7-9 to TRBJ2-6; D is perhaps TRBD2 (7 bases). V dropped 5 bases and J dropped 0 bases, with 11 bases sitting between them. CDR3 length: 16 residues. From germline, CDR1 is SEHNR and CDR2 FQNEAQ (reference sequence). CDR3 coding DNA: TGTGCCAGCAGCGGCGGGGGCAGCTCTGGGGCCAACGTCCTGACTTTC. Translating it yields CASSGGGSSGANVLTF.

V is TRBV13 and J is TRBJ2-7; D is ambiguous. V shed 4 bases and J shed 5 bases, with 15 bases lying between them. This CDR3 comprises 14 residues. Germline V gene sequence: CDR1 PRHDT, CDR2 FYEKMQ (reference sequence). The CDR3 is CASSSRVTVDEQYF. DNA for the CDR3: TGTGCCAGCAGCTCCCGGGTGACGGTCGACGAGCAGTACTTC.

The V gene is TRBV27, the J gene TRBJ2-7; TRBD1 or TRBD2 may be the D gene (5 bases each). Germline CDR1 reads MNHEY; CDR2 reads SMNVEV (reference sequence). CDR3 length: 13 amino acids. Trimming cost V 5 bases and J 2 bases, with 10 bases left between them. CDR3: CASSGDRTYEQYF. In nucleotides, the CDR3 is TGTGCCAGCAGTGGGGACCGGACCTACGAGCAGTACTTC.

This clone was detected a few times. DNA of the CDR3: TGCGCCAGCAGTTGGAGGGCCGGCACTGAAGCTTTCTTT. Translation gives CASSWRAGTEAFF. The chain couples TRBV5-1 to TRBJ1-1; D is undetermined. V shed 5 bases and J shed 4 bases, with 12 bases lying between them. Germline CDR1 SGHRS, CDR2 YFSETQ. This CDR3 spans 13 amino acids. The full variable domain, in which reference TRBV5-1 and TRBJ1-1 provide the parts outside the CDR3, is KAGVTQTPRYLIKTRGQQVTLSCSPISGHRSVSWYQQTPGQGLQFLFEYFSETQRNKGNFPGRFSGRQFSNSRSEMNVSTLELGDSALYLCASSWRAGTEAFFGQGTRLTVV.

The chain couples TRBV7-9 to TRBJ2-1; either TRBD1 or TRBD2 may fit D (6 bases each). The V gene's germline CDR1 is SEHNR and CDR2 FQNEAQ (reference sequence). Trimming stripped 6 bases from V and 6 bases from J, with 9 bases between. The CDR3 covers 12 residues. The CDR3 DNA reads TGTGCCAGCAGGCGGGACACCAATGAGCAGTTCTTC. This encodes CASRRDTNEQFF.

This chain uses TRBV9 with TRBJ2-7; 10 nucleotides align to TRBD1. This CDR3 has 15 residues. Germline loops: CDR1 SGDLS, CDR2 YYNGEE. The J segment lost 7 bases and the V segment lost 9 bases, leaving 16 bases of the junction unmatched. The CDR3 spells CANPKDRQGAQEQYF. The CDR3 DNA sequence: TGTGCCAACCCGAAGGACAGACAGGGGGCACAAGAGCAGTACTTC.

The CDR3 sequence: CASSLSFSGSSSYEQYF. The CDR3 bases are TGTGCCAGCAGCCTGAGTTTCTCCGGAAGTTCGAGCTACGAGCAGTACTTC. The rearrangement uses TRBV7-9 and TRBJ2-5; D gene uncertain. The J call may be incorrect, as the DNA end agrees better with TRBJ2-7. There are 17 residues in the CDR3. Germline V CDR1 and CDR2: SEHNR, FQNEAQ (reference sequence).

The V and J genes are TRBV7-9 and TRBJ2-3; D is unresolved. Germline V CDR1 and CDR2: SEHNR, FQNEAQ (reference sequence). The CDR3 contains 14 residues. V was trimmed by 5 bases and J by 2 bases, leaving 11 bases between them. CDR3 protein: CASSTPSPTDTQYF. CDR3 DNA sequence: TGTGCCAGCAGCACCCCCTCGCCCACAGATACGCAGTATTTT.

The chain carries TRBV30 and TRBJ2-7, with D unresolved. The CDR3 is 12 amino acids. Trimming cost V 3 bases and J 1 base, with 7 bases left between them. Germline-derived CDR1 and CDR2 are GTSNPN and SVGIG (reference sequence). In DNA form, the CDR3 reads TGTGCCTGGAGCGAGATTTCCTACGAGCAGTACTTC. Its protein is CAWSEISYEQYF.